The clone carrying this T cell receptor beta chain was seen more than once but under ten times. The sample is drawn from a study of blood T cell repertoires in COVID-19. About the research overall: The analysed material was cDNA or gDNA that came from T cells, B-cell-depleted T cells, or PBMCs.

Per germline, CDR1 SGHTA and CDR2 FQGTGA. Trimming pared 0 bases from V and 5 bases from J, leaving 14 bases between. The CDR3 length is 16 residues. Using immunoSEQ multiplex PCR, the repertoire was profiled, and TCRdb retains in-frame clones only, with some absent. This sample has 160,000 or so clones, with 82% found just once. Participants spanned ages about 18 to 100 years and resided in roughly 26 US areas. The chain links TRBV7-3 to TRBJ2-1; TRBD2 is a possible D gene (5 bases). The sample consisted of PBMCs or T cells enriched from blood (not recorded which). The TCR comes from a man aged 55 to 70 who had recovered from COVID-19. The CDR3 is CASSLTWRFPNNEQFF. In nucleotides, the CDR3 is TGTGCCAGCAGCTTAACCTGGAGGTTTCCCAACAATGAGCAGTTCTTC.